This entry lists 26 T cell receptor beta chains sequenced from one sample in a study of blood T cell repertoires in COVID-19. The assay was immunoSEQ multiplex PCR, and TCRdb's table has in-frame clones only and misses some. Here the sample spans a few hundred thousand clones, around 87% being singletons. The sample was peripheral blood. These TCRs come from a woman in her forties or fifties who had recovered from COVID-19.

The rearrangement links TRBV6-6 to TRBJ1-5; D is unresolved. V lost 2 bases and J lost 6, with 8 bases in between. Germline CDR1 MNHNY, CDR2 SVGAGI (reference sequence). The CDR3 has 13 amino acids. The CDR3 nucleotides are TGTGCCAGCAGTTACGTCGACACTCAGCCCCAGCATTTT. It encodes CASSYVDTQPQHF.

The rearrangement joins TRBV7-3 to TRBJ2-3; 11 bases agree with TRBD2. The junction had 7 bases not matched to a gene; V was cut back by 5 bases and J by 6 bases. This CDR3 is built from 15 residues. Germline loops: CDR1 SGHTA, CDR2 FQGTGA. CDR3 nucleotides: TGTGCCAGCAGCCCGACTAGCGGGACTTGGGATACGCAGTATTTT. Residues: CASSPTSGTWDTQYF.

This CDR3 is CASSKEVNNEQFF. CDR3 DNA sequence: TGTGCCAGCAGTAAAGAGGTTAACAATGAGCAGTTCTTC. The chain combines TRBV6-4 with TRBJ2-1; no definite D call. The germline CDR1 and CDR2 sequences are MRHNA and SNTAGT. V lost 5 bases and J lost 5, with 10 bases in between. CDR3 length: 13 amino acids.

CDR3 loop: CASRAAGVLGGYTF. The CDR3 bases are TGTGCCAGCAGGGCCGCAGGGGTCCTGGGTGGCTACACCTTC. The chain couples TRBV6-4 to TRBJ1-2, with D possibly matching TRBD1 (6 bases). The CDR3 has 14 amino acids. CDR1 MRHNA and CDR2 SNTAGT come from the germline V gene. V was clipped by 6 bases and J by 7 bases, with 18 bases between them.

The V and J genes are TRBV28 and TRBJ2-4; tentatively, D is TRBD1 (5 bases). Trimming stripped 6 bases from V and 1 base from J, with 7 bases between. This CDR3 is built from 13 residues. Germline CDR1 is MDHEN and CDR2 is SYDVKM. The CDR3 here is CASRTEAKNIQYF. The CDR3 region has the DNA TGTGCCAGCAGGACAGAGGCCAAAAACATTCAGTACTTC.

This chain uses TRBV5-6 with TRBJ1-3; possibly TRBD1 for D (6 bases). CDR1 SGHDT and CDR2 YYEEEE come from the germline V gene. The CDR3 extends over 16 amino acids. Trimming took off 2 bases at V and 0 bases at J, with 12 bases between the two ends. CDR3 sequence reads: CASSFPGANSGNTIYF. The CDR3 DNA sequence: TGTGCCAGCAGCTTCCCAGGGGCAAACTCTGGAAACACCATATATTTT.

The J gene is TRBJ2-5, the V gene TRBV5-1, with 11 nucleotides matching TRBD2. The V gene's germline CDR1 is SGHRS and CDR2 YFSETQ. Trimming at V came to 5 bases and at J to 1 base, leaving 1 base not matched to a gene. The CDR3 runs 14 residues. The CDR3 DNA is TGCGCCAGCAGTAGCGGGAGGGTCCAAGAGACCCAGTACTTC. Translated, it gives CASSSGRVQETQYF.

Written as DNA, the CDR3 is TGTGCCAGCAGCCCCCACAGCGGGAAGGACTACAATGAGCAGTTCTTC. Translating gives CASSPHSGKDYNEQFF. The chain employs TRBV9 and TRBJ2-1; 7 positions agree with TRBD2. The CDR3 runs to 16 residues. With 4 bases clipped from V and 3 bases from J, the junction kept 10 bases outside the gene matches. CDR1 and CDR2 from the germline V gene are SGDLS and YYNGEE.

The CDR3 loop reads CAWASGSGNIQYF. The CDR3 nucleotides are TGTGCCTGGGCTAGCGGCAGCGGGAACATTCAGTACTTC. The genes are TRBV30 and TRBJ2-4; 7 bases agree with TRBD2. The ends lost 5 bases at V and 7 bases at J; junction bases unmatched: 8. CDR3 size: 13 residues. In germline, CDR1 is GTSNPN, CDR2 SVGIG (reference sequence).

This clone was observed once. V is TRBV3-1 (or the pseudogene TRBV3-2) and J is TRBJ2-5; 8 bases agree with TRBD2. The germline V gene has CDR1 LGHDT and CDR2 YNNKEL (reference sequence). Trimming at V came to 4 bases and at J to 4 bases, leaving 8 bases not matched to a gene. The CDR3 contains 15 residues. The CDR3 nucleotides read TGTGCCAGCAGCCGACGAGCGGGAGTGACAGAGACCCAGTACTTC. As protein: CASSRRAGVTETQYF.

The gene calls are TRBV5-4 and TRBJ2-7, with 10 bases fitting TRBD1. Germline trimming cut 4 bases from V and 3 bases from J; bases unmatched to any gene: 4. CDR3 length: 14 residues. Germline CDR1 and CDR2: SGHNT and YYREEE (reference sequence). CDR3 DNA: TGTGCCAGCAGCCCGGGACAGGGGAACTACGAGCAGTACTTC. It codes for CASSPGQGNYEQYF.

The sample holds one count of this clone. The chain is built from TRBV29-1 and TRBJ2-3; a possible D gene is TRBD2 (6 bases). CDR3 length: 14 amino acids. Trimming took off 0 bases at V and 4 bases at J, with 11 bases between the two ends. CDR1 is SQVTM and CDR2 is ANQGSEA in the germline V gene. Here the CDR3 reads CSVEETGRPDTQYF. DNA for the CDR3: TGCAGCGTTGAAGAAACGGGGAGGCCAGATACGCAGTATTTT.

Only one count was recorded for this clone. The gene calls are TRBV7-9 and TRBJ2-7; tentative D call: TRBD2 (6 bases). V was shortened by 0 bases and J by 1 base, with 10 bases between the two germline ends. The CDR3 covers 15 residues. Germline loops: CDR1 SEHNR, CDR2 FQNEAQ (reference sequence). The CDR3 is CASSLAESGSYEQYF. In nucleotides, the CDR3 is TGTGCCAGCAGCTTAGCGGAGAGCGGGTCCTACGAGCAGTACTTC.

The chain employs TRBV2 and TRBJ1-3; 7 nucleotides match TRBD1. The V gene end was trimmed by 5 bases and the J gene end by 0 bases; junction bases not matched to a gene: 4. The germline gives CDR1 SNHLY, CDR2 FYNNEI. This CDR3 is 15 amino acids long. CDR3 loop: CASSLDRVSGNTIYF. The CDR3 DNA reads TGTGCCAGCAGTTTAGACAGGGTCTCTGGAAACACCATATATTTT.

The chain employs TRBV5-4 and TRBJ2-7; 9 bases are a match to TRBD1. Germline lookup yields CDR1 SGHNT and CDR2 YYREEE (reference sequence). The CDR3 has 14 residues. V shed 3 bases and J 4 bases; nucleotides not matched to a gene: 5. CDR3 DNA: TGTGCCAGCAGCTCCGGGACAGGGTTATACGAGCAGTACTTC. Its translation is CASSSGTGLYEQYF.

The genes are TRBV6-1 and TRBJ1-5; D is unclear. The CDR3 totals 14 residues. Trimming shortened V by 2 bases and J by 7 bases, and 12 bases separated the two germline ends. Germline CDR1 reads MNHNS; CDR2 reads SASEGT. In DNA, the CDR3 is TGTGCCAGCAGTGAACATGGAGGGATACAGCCCCAGCATTTT. Amino acids: CASSEHGGIQPQHF.

This clone has more than one count but fewer than ten. V gene TRBV15 combines with J gene TRBJ2-1; 9 bases are a match to TRBD1. The V gene's germline CDR1 is LNHNV and CDR2 YYDKDF (reference sequence). After removal of 5 bases from V and 6 bases from J, the junction contained 11 bases not matched to a gene. The CDR3 covers 16 residues. CDR3 sequence reads: CATSGQGIISSNEQFF. In nucleotides, the CDR3 is TGTGCCACCAGCGGACAGGGGATAATAAGTAGCAATGAGCAGTTCTTC.

This chain connects TRBV11-3 to TRBJ2-3; the match to TRBD2 covers 8 bases. CDR3 size: 15 residues. The V segment lost 5 bases and the J segment 0 bases; nucleotides outside the gene matches: 4. Germline CDR1 reads SGHNT; CDR2 reads YENEEA. The CDR3 DNA follows: TGTGCCAGCAGCCGGGGGGGCCTTAGCACAGATACGCAGTATTTT. Translated: CASSRGGLSTDTQYF.

The chain links TRBV27 to TRBJ1-1; tentatively, D is TRBD1 (6 bases). The CDR3 runs to 15 residues. Looked up from germline, CDR1 is MNHEY and CDR2 is SMNVEV (reference sequence). V lost 2 bases, J lost 5 bases, and 15 bases lay in between. For the CDR3, the DNA is TGTGCCAGCAGTTTAGGGAACAGGGTAGGAACTGAAGCTTTCTTT. Amino acid sequence: CASSLGNRVGTEAFF.

Regarding this clone: The sample has other DNA sequences that encode this CDR3 too. The chain joins TRBV19 to TRBJ2-5; D remains unclear. V was pared by 5 bases and J by 5 bases, with 6 bases between. The V gene's germline CDR1 is LNHDA and CDR2 SQIVND (reference sequence). The CDR3 covers 11 residues. CDR3 nucleotides: TGTGCCAGTAGTTTTCGGGAGACCCAGTACTTC. This translates into CASSFRETQYF.

The genes are TRBV2 and TRBJ2-3, with 11 bases fitting TRBD2. CDR1 is SNHLY and CDR2 is FYNNEI in the germline V gene. V lost 5 bases, J lost 6 bases, and 13 bases stayed unmatched. The CDR3 has 17 residues. The CDR3 region has the DNA TGTGCCAGCAGTCCACACGGACTAGCGGGCCTCGGCGATACGCAGTATTTT. Amino acids: CASSPHGLAGLGDTQYF.

V gene TRBV6-1 combines with J gene TRBJ1-1; D is possibly TRBD1 (5 bases). V lost 2 bases and J 7 bases, leaving 11 bases between the germline ends. CDR3 length equals 13 residues. Germline loops: CDR1 MNHNS, CDR2 SASEGT. The CDR3 DNA follows: TGTGCCAGCAGTGAACGACAGTTGGATGAAGCTTTCTTT. This encodes CASSERQLDEAFF.

The chain employs TRBV27 and TRBJ1-4, with a possible D match to TRBD1 (6 bases). CDR1 MNHEY and CDR2 SMNVEV come from the germline V gene (reference sequence). CDR3 length: 14 amino acids. Trimming took 2 bases from V and 8 from J, leaving 12 bases between them. The DNA for the CDR3 is TGTGCCAGCAGTTTAACAGGGTACGGAGAAAAACTGTTTTTT. It encodes CASSLTGYGEKLFF.

The chain recombines TRBV21-1 with TRBJ1-6. TRBV21-1 is a listed pseudogene. There are 16 residues in the CDR3. The CDR3 loop is CASSKVWRAYNSPLHF. In DNA form, the CDR3 reads TGTGCCAGCAGCAAAGTCTGGAGAGCATATAATTCACCCCTCCACTTT.

This sequence joins TRBV6-5 and TRBJ2-2, with 8 bases matching TRBD2. The germline V gene encodes CDR1 MNHEY and CDR2 SVGAGI. Trimming cost V 6 bases and J 4 bases; bases outside gene matches: 7. This CDR3 contains 15 residues. In nucleotides, the CDR3 is TGTGCCAGCAGCCCCTCGGGGGGGGTCACCGGGGAGCTGTTTTTT. The encoded protein is CASSPSGGVTGELFF.

In its sample, this clone was seen a few times. This chain links TRBV6-5 with TRBJ1-1; the D gene is possibly TRBD1 (5 bases). The V end lost 4 bases, the J end lost 0 bases, and 6 bases lay between the germline ends. The CDR3 consists of 13 residues. Germline CDR1 and CDR2: MNHEY and SVGAGI. For the CDR3, the DNA is TGTGCCAGCAGTTTGACAGTGAACACTGAAGCTTTCTTT. Amino acid sequence: CASSLTVNTEAFF.